These T cell receptor beta chains were read from a single sample in a study of blood T cell repertoires in COVID-19. The method was immunoSEQ multiplex PCR; TCRdb's version includes in-frame clones alone and lacks a portion of them. This table holds 300,000 to 400,000 clones, roughly 90% found once. Material: PBMCs or T cells enriched from blood (not recorded which). Source of these receptors: a woman in her 30s with acute COVID-19. Both conserved end residues are part of each CDR3. D genes are given only for firm matches. Not every row has a clone size; where given, it reads once, few, many or a size class.

cdr3_nt,cdr3_aa,v_call,j_call,d_call,clone_size
TGCGCCAGCAGCTTGGACCGGGACAGGGGTTTCTATGGCTACACCTTC,CASSLDRDRGFYGYTF,TRBV5-1,TRBJ1-2,TRBD1,NA
TGTGCCAGCAGCAAACTAGCGGAGAACACCGGGGAGCTGTTTTTT,CASSKLAENTGELFF,TRBV5-7,TRBJ2-2,TRBD2,many
TGCGCCAGCAGCTTGGGGGACAGGGGCTATGGCTACACCTTC,CASSLGDRGYGYTF,TRBV5-1,TRBJ1-2,TRBD1,NA
TGTGCCAGCAGCCGAGGACAGGATTGGTACTACAATGAGCAGTTCTTC,CASSRGQDWYYNEQFF,TRBV3-1/TRBV3-2,TRBJ2-1,TRBD1,NA
TGTGCCAGCAGTGGCTCCAGGGCCACAAGGAATAGTCAGCCCCAGCATTTT,CASSGSRATRNSQPQHF,TRBV2,TRBJ1-5,NA,NA
TGTGCAAGTCGCCATCGGGGGGTTAATGAAAAACTGTTTTTT,CASRHRGVNEKLFF,TRBV12-2,TRBJ1-4,NA,NA
TGCAGCGTTGAACAACCCTCTAGGTATGGCTACACCTTC,CSVEQPSRYGYTF,TRBV29-1,TRBJ1-2,NA,NA
TGTGCCACCAGTGATACAGGGCCGGCCTACAATGAGCAGTTCTTC,CATSDTGPAYNEQFF,TRBV24-1,TRBJ2-1,NA,NA
TGTGCCAGCAGCGTAGAACTAGCGGACTACGAGCAGTACTTC,CASSVELADYEQYF,TRBV9,TRBJ2-7,TRBD2,once
TGCGCCAGCAGCTTGGTCGTCGCGGGGGGAACGTACAATGAGCAGTTCTTC,CASSLVVAGGTYNEQFF,TRBV5-1,TRBJ2-1,TRBD2,NA
TGTGCCAGCAGCTTAACCACAGGGGGAGCTGGAAACACCATATATTTT,CASSLTTGGAGNTIYF,TRBV7-2,TRBJ1-3,TRBD1,NA
TGTGCCAGCAGTGAAGCGGGGGGGTGGGATACGCAGTATTTT,CASSEAGGWDTQYF,TRBV6-1,TRBJ2-3,TRBD2,NA
TGTGCCAGTACTTTGGAGGCCCCAATGAACACTGAAGCTTTCTTT,CASTLEAPMNTEAFF,TRBV6-5,TRBJ1-1,NA,NA
TGTGCCAGCTCACCGGGACAGGGACCCCGAGAGACCCAGTACTTC,CASSPGQGPRETQYF,TRBV18,TRBJ2-5,TRBD1,NA
TGTGCCATCAGGGCGGACCAGGGTTTTGGCACTGAAGCTTTCTTT,CAIRADQGFGTEAFF,TRBV10-3,TRBJ1-1,NA,NA
TGTGCCTGGAGTGCGGGTGAAAAACTGTTTTTT,CAWSAGEKLFF,TRBV30,TRBJ1-4,NA,NA
TGTGCCAGCAGCTCCCAACCCGGGACTAGCGGGGGGAAAATCTACGAGCAGTACTTC,CASSSQPGTSGGKIYEQYF,TRBV7-9,TRBJ2-7,TRBD2,NA
TGTGCCATCAGTGATCGGGGACTAGCGAACACCGGGGAGCTGTTTTTT,CAISDRGLANTGELFF,TRBV10-3,TRBJ2-2,TRBD2,NA
TGTGCCATCAGTGAGCTACAGGGGGCAGGGAATAATTCACCCCTCCACTTT,CAISELQGAGNNSPLHF,TRBV10-3,TRBJ1-6,TRBD1,NA
TGTGCCAGCAGTTACACAGGGGTAAATCCCTACGAGCAGTACTTC,CASSYTGVNPYEQYF,TRBV6-5,TRBJ2-7,TRBD1,NA
TGCGCCAGCAGCGCTGACAGGGGGCTCGATGGCTACACCTTC,CASSADRGLDGYTF,TRBV5-1,TRBJ1-2,TRBD1,NA
TGCGCCAGCAGCCGACAAGGGACAGAAAGCTACAATGAGCAGTTCTTC,CASSRQGTESYNEQFF,TRBV4-1,TRBJ2-1,TRBD1,NA
TGTGCCAGCAGTGAATTTCAGAACACCGGGGAGCTGTTTTTT,CASSEFQNTGELFF,TRBV25-1,TRBJ2-2,NA,once
TGTGCCAGCAGTGCAGAATCAGGGGTCCAGCCCCAGCATTTT,CASSAESGVQPQHF,TRBV6-2/TRBV6-3,TRBJ1-5,NA,NA
TGCGCCAGCAGTAACAGGGGATCTGCGGGAAACACCATATATTTT,CASSNRGSAGNTIYF,TRBV4-3,TRBJ1-3,TRBD1,NA
TGTGCCAGCAGTGAAAGGGGACAGGGATCACCCCTCCACTTT,CASSERGQGSPLHF,TRBV6-1,TRBJ1-6,TRBD1,NA
TGCGCCAGCAGTGAGTCGAGGAACACTGAAGCTTTCTTT,CASSESRNTEAFF,TRBV10-1,TRBJ1-1,NA,NA
TGTGCCAGCAGTCACCGTCAGGGGGCCTCCTACAATGAGCAGTTCTTC,CASSHRQGASYNEQFF,TRBV7-9,TRBJ2-1,TRBD1,NA
TGCGCCAGCAGCGTAGACAGGGCAGGGGAGCAGTACTTC,CASSVDRAGEQYF,TRBV5-1,TRBJ2-7,TRBD1,few
TGCGCCAGCAGACGAGGACTAGCGGGGGGGACGAACACCGGGGAGCTGTTTTTT,CASRRGLAGGTNTGELFF,TRBV5-1,TRBJ2-2,TRBD2,once
TGTGCCAGTAGTCGCCCGGGACAGGGGGCTTGGAACACTGAAGCTTTCTTT,CASSRPGQGAWNTEAFF,TRBV19,TRBJ1-1,TRBD1,NA
TGCGCCAGCAACCGGGGGGCCTCACACACCGGGGAGCTGTTTTTT,CASNRGASHTGELFF,TRBV10-2,TRBJ2-2,NA,NA
TGTGCCAGCAGGATCGGACTAGCGGGGTACACCGGGGAGCTGTTTTTT,CASRIGLAGYTGELFF,TRBV2,TRBJ2-2,TRBD2,NA
TGTGCCAGCATCCCAATGGCCCAGGAAAGTGGCTATGGCTACACCTTC,CASIPMAQESGYGYTF,TRBV21-1,TRBJ1-2,NA,NA
TGTGCCAGCAGCCCCCAAGCCGGGGGCGAGCAGTACTTC,CASSPQAGGEQYF,TRBV7-9,TRBJ2-7,NA,NA
TGTGCCAGCAGCCAAGGTTCCCCAGGGGTTTCACCCCTCCACTTT,CASSQGSPGVSPLHF,TRBV3-1/TRBV3-2,TRBJ1-6,NA,NA
TGTGCCAGCAGCACCGGGGGGGCCCACAATGAGCAGTTCTTC,CASSTGGAHNEQFF,TRBV5-6,TRBJ2-1,TRBD2,NA
TGTGCCTGGAGTGTACCCGGGGCAGGGGGCGGCTATGGCTACACCTTC,CAWSVPGAGGGYGYTF,TRBV30,TRBJ1-2,TRBD1,NA
TGCGCCAGCAGCCAAGTCGTAGGACAGGGCGCCTACGAGCAGTACTTC,CASSQVVGQGAYEQYF,TRBV4-1,TRBJ2-7,TRBD1,once
TGCAGCGTTGAAGGGGCCGGGGGAGATACGCAGTATTTT,CSVEGAGGDTQYF,TRBV29-1,TRBJ2-3,NA,NA
TGTGCCAGCAGCGATTCCGGGACAGGGGACCGGGAAGCTTTCTTT,CASSDSGTGDREAFF,TRBV9,TRBJ1-1,TRBD1,NA
TGTGCCAGCGCCGCAGGGGCTAATTCACCCCTCCACTTT,CASAAGANSPLHF,TRBV6-5,TRBJ1-6,NA,NA
TGTGCCAGTACGGTGGGGACTCAGGGGGACACTGAAGCTTTCTTT,CASTVGTQGDTEAFF,TRBV19,TRBJ1-1,TRBD1,NA
TGTGCCAACAACCCCCATCTGGACACTGAAGCTTTCTTT,CANNPHLDTEAFF,TRBV2,TRBJ1-1,NA,NA
TGTGCCACCAGCCTCGGGGGGGCCAAAAACATTCAGTACTTC,CATSLGGAKNIQYF,TRBV15,TRBJ2-4,TRBD2,NA
TGTGCCAGCAGCTTAGCGAGCGTGGCAGGGAGGGATGGCTACACCTTC,CASSLASVAGRDGYTF,TRBV7-2,TRBJ1-2,NA,NA
TGCGCCAGCAGCCTAAAGGACAGGGGGGCACTACAAGAGACCCAGTACTTC,CASSLKDRGALQETQYF,TRBV5-1,TRBJ2-5,TRBD1,NA
TGTGCCAGCAGTTACTCAGGGGATGGGATTGAAAAACTGTTTTTT,CASSYSGDGIEKLFF,TRBV6-5,TRBJ1-4,NA,NA